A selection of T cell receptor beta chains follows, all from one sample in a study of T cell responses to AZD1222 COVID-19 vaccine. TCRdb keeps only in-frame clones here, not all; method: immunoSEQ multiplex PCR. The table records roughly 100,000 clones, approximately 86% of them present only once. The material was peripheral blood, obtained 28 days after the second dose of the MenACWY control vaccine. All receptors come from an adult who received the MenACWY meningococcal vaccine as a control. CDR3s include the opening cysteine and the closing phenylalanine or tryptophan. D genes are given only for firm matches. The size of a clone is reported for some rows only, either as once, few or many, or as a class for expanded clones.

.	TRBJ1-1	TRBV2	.	CASSPSLGDTEAFF	TGTGCCAGCAGCCCCTCTCTCGGGGACACTGAAGCTTTCTTT
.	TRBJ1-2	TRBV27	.	CASSLSRAAANYGYTF	TGTGCCAGCAGTTTATCTCGGGCAGCCGCTAACTATGGCTACACCTTC
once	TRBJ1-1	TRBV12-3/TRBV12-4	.	CASRSGHTEAFF	TGTGCCAGCAGGTCGGGCCACACTGAAGCTTTCTTT
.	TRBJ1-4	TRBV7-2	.	CASSFRNEKLFF	TGTGCCAGCAGCTTTAGGAACGAAAAACTGTTTTTT
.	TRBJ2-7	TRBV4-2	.	CASSQADRLVEYEQYF	TGTGCCAGCAGCCAAGCGGACCGCCTGGTTGAGTACGAGCAGTACTTC
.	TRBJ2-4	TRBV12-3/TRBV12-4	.	CASSLTEPDIQYF	TGTGCCAGCAGCCTGACAGAGCCTGACATTCAGTACTTC
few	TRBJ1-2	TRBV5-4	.	CASSLIGSEYGYTF	TGTGCCAGCAGCTTGATTGGGTCGGAGTATGGCTACACCTTC
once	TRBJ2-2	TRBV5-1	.	CASSLRAGANTGELFF	TGCGCCAGCAGCTTGAGGGCAGGGGCGAACACCGGGGAGCTGTTTTTT
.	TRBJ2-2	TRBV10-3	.	CAISDVDRFTGELFF	TGTGCCATCAGTGACGTGGACAGATTCACCGGGGAGCTGTTTTTT
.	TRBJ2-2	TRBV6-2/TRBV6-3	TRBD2	CASSPRLAGVLNTGELFF	TGTGCCAGCAGTCCACGACTAGCGGGGGTCCTGAACACCGGGGAGCTGTTTTTT
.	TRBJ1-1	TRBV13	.	CASTLRGGDTEAFF	TGTGCCAGCACCCTAAGGGGGGGCGACACTGAAGCTTTCTTT
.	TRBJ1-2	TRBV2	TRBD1	CASSVLGTGVQRGYGYTF	TGTGCCAGCAGCGTCCTGGGGACAGGGGTACAACGCGGCTATGGCTACACCTTC
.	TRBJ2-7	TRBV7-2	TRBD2	CASSPGGASGVEQYF	TGTGCCAGCAGCCCCGGGGGCGCTAGCGGGGTGGAGCAGTACTTC
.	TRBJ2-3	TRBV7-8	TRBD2	CASSSGGASADTQYF	TGTGCCAGCAGCTCCGGGGGGGCCAGCGCAGATACGCAGTATTTT
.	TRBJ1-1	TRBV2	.	CASADWGEAFF	TGTGCCAGCGCTGACTGGGGTGAAGCTTTCTTT
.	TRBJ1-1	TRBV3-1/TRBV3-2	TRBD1	CASSQRQGGAFF	TGTGCCAGCAGCCAACGACAGGGGGGGGCTTTCTTT
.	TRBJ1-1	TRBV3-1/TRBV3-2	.	CASSHPEGEAFF	TGTGCCAGCAGCCACCCCGAAGGTGAAGCTTTCTTT
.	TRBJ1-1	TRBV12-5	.	CASGLALGGANTEAFF	TGTGCTAGTGGTTTGGCCCTCGGGGGAGCGAACACTGAAGCTTTCTTT